Detailed here is one T cell receptor beta chain. Its antigen remains unknown. Constant-segment primers and 5'RACE yielded cDNA libraries for TCR alpha and TCR beta, each carrying sample barcodes and UMIs. TCRdb reprocessed the 5' RACE reads with MiXCR, giving one entry per CDR3 protein. The table has about 210,000 distinct CDR3 sequences, more than 25% seen once. The sample comes from a study of T-cell memory formation after mild COVID-19. Study overall: Clusters were largely donor specific. Study-wide results and limits: Clones that contracted from day 15 to 85 had balanced CD4/CD8; later expanders were CD4+ biased. The pre-infection memory compartment contained some responding clones, suggesting cross-reactive memory joined.

CDR1 is LGHNA and CDR2 is YNFKEQ in the germline V gene. V lost 0 bases to trimming and J lost 0 bases, with 10 bases between them. The CDR3 is 16 residues long. This TCR came from an adult woman who had mild COVID-19 (a few samples of this study predate the infection). Cell type and time point are not known. The sample consisted of PBMCs or a T cell subset sorted from them (not recorded which). J is TRBJ2-3 and V is TRBV4-2; perhaps D is TRBD1 or TRBD2 (5 bases each). The chain's CDR3 is CASSQELRGSTDTQYF. The CDR3 coding sequence is TGTGCCAGCAGCCAAGAGTTGAGGGGCAGCACAGATACGCAGTATTTT.